Shown below are 20 T cell receptor beta chains from a single sample sequenced in a study of human T cells and chemical hapten exposure. Via MiXCR, TCRdb re-called the RACE reads, giving one row per CDR3 protein. The sample yields over 70,000 distinct CDR3 sequences, approximately 10% seen once. The time point denotes: patch test 3, about 24 weeks after DPC sensitization. Sample treatment: therapeutic diphenylcyclopropenone sensitization with weekly scalp DPC. The sequences come from whole blood, collected in connection with sensitization to the hapten diphenylcyclopropenone (DPC). These TCRs come from a woman aged 25-40 years with alopecia areata. Some clones in this sample may be carry-over from other donors' samples.

This clonotype was counted between two and nine times. This chain joins TRBV5-5 and TRBJ2-7, with 7 bases identical to TRBD1. Germline-derived CDR1 and CDR2 are SGHKS and YYEKEE (reference sequence). V shed 7 bases and J 4 bases; nucleotides not matched to a gene: 11. This CDR3 contains 14 residues. The CDR3 sequence is CASFLGTEPYEQYF. As DNA, the CDR3 is TGTGCCAGCTTTTTAGGGACAGAGCCATACGAGCAGTACTTC.

This clonotype has just a few counts. The chain joins TRBV9 to TRBJ2-5; maybe TRBD1 (5 bases). Between the trimmed V and J ends, which lost 0 bases and 2 bases, there was a span of 8 bases. This CDR3 region has 14 residues. Germline V gene sequence: CDR1 SGDLS, CDR2 YYNGEE. As DNA, the CDR3 is TGTGCCAGCAGCGTAGCTAGACAGCAAGAGACCCAGTACTTC. Translated, it gives CASSVARQQETQYF.

The rearrangement joins TRBV18 to TRBJ2-3; possible D gene TRBD2, 5 bases. Per germline, CDR1 KGHSH and CDR2 LQKENI. V was clipped by 2 bases and J by 4 bases, with 7 bases between them. The CDR3 spans 13 residues. Written as DNA, the CDR3 is TGTGCCAGCTCACCATGGGGAGCAGATACGCAGTATTTT. Its translation: CASSPWGADTQYF.

This clonotype was detected ten times or more. J is TRBJ2-1 and V is TRBV6-6, with a weak D call TRBD2 (6 bases). Germline CDR1 and CDR2: MNHNY and SVGAGI (reference sequence). Trimming pared 6 bases from V and 15 bases from J, leaving 21 bases between. There are 13 residues in the CDR3. The CDR3 nucleotides read TGTGCCAGCAGAAGCCCCTCTCGGACCGGGGGGTTCTTC. This encodes CASRSPSRTGGFF.

This clonotype was counted between two and nine times. This sequence joins TRBV30 and TRBJ1-5; 10 positions match TRBD1. The germline V gene encodes CDR1 GTSNPN and CDR2 SVGIG (reference sequence). The CDR3 length is 14 residues. V lost 3 bases, J lost 5 bases, and 4 bases stayed unmatched. The CDR3 loop reads CAWSSGTGDQPQHF. Here the CDR3 DNA reads TGTGCCTGGAGCTCCGGGACAGGGGATCAGCCCCAGCATTTT.

The rearrangement links TRBV5-1 to TRBJ2-7; the match to TRBD2 covers 8 bases. V trimming: 2 bases; J trimming: 3 bases; junction bases outside the gene matches: 7. Germline V gene data show CDR1 as SGHRS and CDR2 as YFSETQ. The CDR3 covers 15 residues. CDR3 loop: CASSFLAGPIYEQYF. CDR3 DNA sequence: TGCGCCAGCAGCTTCCTAGCGGGCCCAATCTACGAGCAGTACTTC.

The chain joins TRBV20-1 to TRBJ2-5; D might be TRBD1 or TRBD2, each matching 5 bases. The V end was cut by 5 bases, the J end by 0 bases, with 13 bases between. CDR3 size: 14 residues. Germline V gene data show CDR1 as DFQATT and CDR2 as SNEGSKA (reference sequence). The DNA for the CDR3 is TGCAGTGCTGGGGGTCCAGGAGACCAAGAGACCCAGTACTTC. As protein: CSAGGPGDQETQYF.

This clonotype occurred many times. The chain couples TRBV5-1 to TRBJ2-1, with 10 bases fitting TRBD1. Trimming cost V 0 bases and J 0 bases; bases outside gene matches: 0. The CDR3 has 16 residues. CDR1 and CDR2 (germline): SGHRS, YFSETQ. CDR3 in amino acids: CASSLGTGGSYNEQFF. CDR3 sequence (DNA): TGCGCCAGCAGCTTGGGGACAGGGGGCTCCTACAATGAGCAGTTCTTC.

This clonotype has just a few counts. The CDR3 region has the DNA TGTGCCAGCAAGGTTTCAACCGGGGAGCTGTTTTTT. Its translation: CASKVSTGELFF. The chain carries TRBV28 and TRBJ2-2; D is unresolved. Germline V gene lookup returns CDR1 MDHEN and CDR2 SYDVKM. With 7 bases removed from V and 5 bases from J, the gap between germline ends came to 8 bases. The CDR3 totals 12 residues.

The V and J genes are TRBV20-1 and TRBJ1-1; D not resolved. This CDR3 has 15 amino acids. V gave up 5 bases and J gave up 4 bases, with 20 bases separating them. In germline, CDR1 is DFQATT, CDR2 SNEGSKA (reference sequence). CDR3: CSAPRLRLEGTEAFF. The CDR3 DNA reads TGCAGTGCTCCGAGACTGAGGCTCGAGGGCACTGAAGCTTTCTTT.

The sample holds many counts of this clonotype. V usage is TRBV12-3 or TRBV12-4 and J usage is TRBJ1-5; the match to TRBD1 covers 10 bases. CDR3 length: 16 residues. J was trimmed by 0 bases and V by 5 bases; bases with no gene match: 4. CDR3 sequence (DNA): TGTGCCAGCAGTCCTCGGACAGGGGGTAGCAATCAGCCCCAGCATTTT. It yields the protein CASSPRTGGSNQPQHF.

Note on this clonotype: A much larger clone differs by one base, so this may be a read error. This sequence joins TRBV7-9 and TRBJ2-3; D not resolved. Germline lookup yields CDR1 SEHNR and CDR2 FQNEAQ (reference sequence). The CDR3 sequence is 15 residues long. In DNA, the CDR3 is TGTACCAGCAGCAAGCTGGGCAGTTTCACAGATACGCAGTATTTT. It specifies CTSSKLGSFTDTQYF.

This clonotype was counted ten times or more. CDR3 amino acids: CSAQLNTEAFF. CDR3 nucleotides: TGCAGTGCTCAACTGAACACTGAAGCTTTCTTT. The chain recombines TRBV20-1 with TRBJ1-1; D not resolved. The V gene lost 5 bases and the J gene lost 0 bases, with 4 bases spanning the gap. The germline gives CDR1 DFQATT, CDR2 SNEGSKA (reference sequence). The CDR3 totals 11 residues.

The J gene is TRBJ2-3, the V gene TRBV7-9; 9 bases agree with TRBD2. V lost 3 bases and J lost 0; bases outside the gene matches: 7. The CDR3 loop spans 17 amino acids. Per germline, CDR1 SEHNR and CDR2 FQNEAQ (reference sequence). As DNA, the CDR3 is TGTGCCAGCAGCTTCCGCACGACTAGCGGTAGCACAGATACGCAGTATTTT. This translates into CASSFRTTSGSTDTQYF.

The V gene is TRBV11-2, the J gene TRBJ1-1; unclear D gene. Trimming pared 3 bases from V and 5 bases from J, leaving 10 bases between. Germline V lookup: CDR1 SGHAT, CDR2 FQNNGV. CDR3 length: 13 amino acids. CDR3 coding DNA: TGTGCCAGCAGCTTGAATGGCAGGACTGAAGCTTTCTTT. Protein sequence: CASSLNGRTEAFF.

At least ten counts were recorded for this clonotype. In DNA form, the CDR3 reads TGTGCCAGCTCACCACCTGGCGGTAACTATGGCTACACCTTC. This encodes CASSPPGGNYGYTF. The chain couples TRBV18 to TRBJ1-2; D ambiguous. Trimming removed 0 bases at V and 1 base at J, with 6 bases between. Germline V gene data show CDR1 as KGHSH and CDR2 as LQKENI. This CDR3 region has 14 residues.

This clonotype was counted between two and nine times. The rearrangement uses TRBV18 and TRBJ2-1; D remains ambiguous. CDR1 and CDR2 from the germline V gene are KGHSH and LQKENI. CDR3 length: 12 amino acids. Trimming took off 6 bases at V and 8 bases at J, with 11 bases between the two ends. For the CDR3, the DNA is TGTGCCAGCTCCGCTGTCGGGTATGAGCAGTTCTTC. Its protein product is CASSAVGYEQFF.

There are many counts of this clonotype. The chain recombines TRBV12-3 or TRBV12-4 with TRBJ1-5; 7 positions match TRBD1. The CDR3 consists of 17 residues. With V trimmed by 5 bases and J by 1 base, 11 bases remained unmatched. DNA of the CDR3: TGTGCCAGCAGTCCGGTGTCAGGGGGAGTCAGCAATCAGCCCCAGCATTTT. Protein sequence: CASSPVSGGVSNQPQHF.

This clonotype showed up many times. This chain links TRBV7-2 with TRBJ2-7; the D gene is possibly TRBD1 (6 bases). Germline V gene data show CDR1 as SGHTA and CDR2 as FQGNSA. Trimming removed 3 bases from V and 2 bases from J, with 11 bases in between. The CDR3 runs to 14 residues. Here the CDR3 DNA reads TGTGCCAGCAGCTTCAAGGGGGAACCCTACGAGCAGTACTTC. Protein sequence: CASSFKGEPYEQYF.

This clonotype was counted at least ten times. The chain joins TRBV28 to TRBJ1-1; no firm D call. Germline V gives CDR1 MDHEN, CDR2 SYDVKM. The CDR3 has 10 amino acids. The V gene lost 7 bases and the J gene lost 3 bases, with 3 bases spanning the gap. CDR3 region: CASKDTEAFF. The CDR3, as DNA: TGTGCCAGCAAAGACACTGAAGCTTTCTTT.